This entry lists 30 T cell receptor beta chains sequenced from one sample in a study of blood T cell repertoires in COVID-19. The protocol was immunoSEQ multiplex PCR, while the TCRdb copy is restricted to in-frame clones and leaves out a portion. The sample holds 45,000 or so clones, approximately 77% seen once. Sequencing was done on a sample of peripheral blood. Receptors originate from an older woman with acute or convalescent COVID-19.

In this sample, this clone turned up once. This rearrangement joins TRBV11-3 to TRBJ2-2, with 9 nucleotides matching TRBD2. V was pared by 1 base and J by 0 bases, with 3 bases of the junction left unmatched. The CDR3 is 17 residues long. Germline CDR1 SGHNT, CDR2 YENEEA. DNA of the CDR3: TGTGCCAGCAGCTTAGCCTTAGCGGGAGCGAACACCGGGGAGCTGTTTTTT. Encoded protein: CASSLALAGANTGELFF.

This chain connects TRBV18 to TRBJ2-1, with 7 bases that match TRBD1. The CDR3 is made up of 17 amino acids. The germline CDR1 and CDR2 sequences are KGHSH and LQKENI. Trimming cost V 2 bases and J 1 base; bases outside gene matches: 8. The CDR3 region has the DNA TGTGCCAGCTCACCAGAGGACAGGATGGGATCCTACAATGAGCAGTTCTTC. This translates into CASSPEDRMGSYNEQFF.

CDR3 sequence reads: CASSLRGTSGSSYNEQFF. The CDR3 DNA reads TGTGCCAGCAGTTTACGAGGGACTAGCGGGAGCTCCTACAATGAGCAGTTCTTC. The chain carries TRBV27 and TRBJ2-1; 14 nucleotides line up with TRBD2. Germline V gene data show CDR1 as MNHEY and CDR2 as SMNVEV (reference sequence). The CDR3 is made up of 18 amino acids. V gave up 2 bases and J gave up 0 bases; unmatched junction bases: 3.

This clone has only a few counts. The chain uses TRBV7-8 and TRBJ1-6, with 7 bases lining up with TRBD1. Germline V CDR1 and CDR2: SGHVS, FQNEAQ. There are 15 residues in the CDR3. V gave up 8 bases and J gave up 9 bases; unmatched junction bases: 13. This CDR3 is CASGFPTGKGSPLHF. The CDR3 DNA is TGTGCCAGCGGATTCCCGACAGGGAAGGGTTCACCCCTCCACTTT.

This chain links TRBV18 with TRBJ1-3, with D perhaps TRBD1 (5 bases). CDR1 is KGHSH and CDR2 is LQKENI in the germline V gene. Trimming removed 5 bases at V and 2 bases at J, with 13 bases between. CDR3 length equals 15 residues. The CDR3 bases are TGTGCCAGCTCAAGGGCCGACAGTCCTGGAAACACCATATATTTT. Translating gives CASSRADSPGNTIYF. Using reference TRBV18 and TRBJ1-3 for the parts outside the CDR3, the full variable domain is NAGVMQNPRHLVRRRGQEARLRCSPMKGHSHVYWYRQLPEEGLKFMVYLQKENIIDESGMPKERFSAEFPKEGPSILRIQQVVRGDSAAYFCASSRADSPGNTIYFGEGSWLTVV.

J is TRBJ2-6 and V is TRBV4-2, with TRBD1 matching over 10 bases. The CDR3 has 20 amino acids. Unmatched junction bases numbered 12, after V lost 4 bases and J lost 0 bases. CDR1 is LGHNA, CDR2 YNFKEQ, per germline. The CDR3 spells CASSRKRGTGDPSGANVLTF. For the CDR3, the DNA is TGTGCCAGCAGCCGAAAAAGGGGGACAGGGGATCCCTCTGGGGCCAACGTCCTGACTTTC.

This clone was picked up a small number of times. The chain uses TRBV29-1 and TRBJ2-5; 11 nucleotides match TRBD2. This CDR3 contains 16 residues. CDR1 is SQVTM and CDR2 is ANQGSEA in the germline V gene. The V segment lost 8 bases and the J segment 1 base; nucleotides outside the gene matches: 12. The CDR3 nucleotides are TGCAGCTACCTGTTGTCGGGACTAGCGGCCCAAGAGACCCAGTACTTC. Translation: CSYLLSGLAAQETQYF.

The V and J genes are TRBV9 and TRBJ1-3, with TRBD1 as a possible D gene (6 bases). V was shortened by 3 bases and J by 2 bases, with 15 bases between the two germline ends. This CDR3 is built from 16 residues. Germline-derived CDR1 and CDR2 are SGDLS and YYNGEE. This CDR3 is CASSATGSGAGNTIYF. The CDR3 DNA reads TGTGCCAGCAGCGCAACAGGGAGCGGGGCTGGAAACACCATATATTTT.

Here the CDR3 reads CASSPGPTQPGAFF. CDR3 nucleotide sequence: TGCGCCAGCAGCCCGGGTCCGACGCAACCGGGGGCTTTCTTT. This chain connects TRBV5-1 to TRBJ1-1; D is undetermined. This CDR3 is built from 14 residues. Germline lookup yields CDR1 SGHRS and CDR2 YFSETQ. The germline V and J ends were trimmed by 4 bases and 11 bases, with 21 bases remaining between them. The complete variable domain, with remaining parts taken from reference TRBV5-1 and TRBJ1-1, reads KAGVTQTPRYLIKTRGQQVTLSCSPISGHRSVSWYQQTPGQGLQFLFEYFSETQRNKGNFPGRFSGRQFSNSRSEMNVSTLELGDSALYLCASSPGPTQPGAFFGQGTRLTVV.

This chain connects TRBV18 to TRBJ2-2, with D tentatively TRBD2 (5 bases). Germline CDR1 reads KGHSH; CDR2 reads LQKENI. The CDR3 is made up of 16 amino acids. V gave up 2 bases and J gave up 8 bases, with 18 bases separating them. The CDR3 spells CASSPSPGSLTGELFF. Written as DNA, the CDR3 is TGTGCCAGCTCACCATCACCGGGGTCCCTAACGGGGGAGCTGTTTTTT.

This chain uses TRBV14 with TRBJ2-5; 7 bases are a match to TRBD1. The junction had 3 bases not matched to a gene; V was cut back by 1 base and J by 4 bases. CDR1 is SGHDN, CDR2 FVKESK, per germline. The CDR3 length is 14 residues. The CDR3 reads CASSQGQGRETQYF. The CDR3 DNA is TGTGCCAGCAGCCAAGGACAGGGCAGAGAGACCCAGTACTTC.

The chain carries TRBV3-1 (or the pseudogene TRBV3-2) and TRBJ2-7; 7 nucleotides agree with TRBD1. The CDR3 consists of 20 residues. The V segment lost 2 bases and the J segment 5 bases; nucleotides outside the gene matches: 24. CDR1 LGHDT and CDR2 YNNKEL come from the germline V gene (reference sequence). The CDR3 is CASSQFSPGRGSLRSDEQYF. CDR3 sequence (DNA): TGTGCCAGCAGCCAATTTAGCCCCGGCAGGGGGAGCCTAAGGTCGGACGAGCAGTACTTC.

The chain combines TRBV30 with TRBJ2-4; a possible D gene is TRBD1 (5 bases). V was trimmed by 2 bases and J by 1 base, leaving 12 bases between them. The CDR3 totals 15 residues. Germline CDR1 GTSNPN, CDR2 SVGIG (reference sequence). For the CDR3, the DNA is TGTGCCTGGAGTTTGGGTCCAGGGGCCAAAAACATTCAGTACTTC. Encoded protein: CAWSLGPGAKNIQYF.

The gene calls are TRBV7-9 and TRBJ1-1, with D possibly being TRBD1 (5 bases). Germline V lookup: CDR1 SEHNR, CDR2 FQNEAQ (reference sequence). CDR3 length: 13 amino acids. V was shortened by 6 bases and J by 10 bases, with 18 bases between the two germline ends. CDR3 nucleotide sequence: TGTGCCAGCAGTCCCGGGACTCAGGCCGGAGCTTTCTTT. The encoded protein is CASSPGTQAGAFF.

The chain has TRBV9 and TRBJ2-1, with D uncertain. V lost 4 bases and J lost 10, with 21 bases in between. Germline V gives CDR1 SGDLS, CDR2 YYNGEE. This CDR3 has 15 residues. The CDR3 region has the DNA TGTGCCAGCAGCCCACAACCCAAGTTAGCTGAGGAGCAGTTCTTC. Its protein product is CASSPQPKLAEEQFF. Based on the CDR3 plus reference TRBV9 and TRBJ2-1, the full variable domain is DSGVTQTPKHLITATGQRVTLRCSPRSGDLSVYWYQQSLDQGLQFLIQYYNGEERAKGNILERFSAQQFPDLHSELNLSSLELGDSALYFCASSPQPKLAEEQFFGPGTRLTVL.

Concerning this clone itself: Its ends do not fully match the called genes, so a read error is possible. V gene TRBV9 combines with J gene TRBJ1-2, with a weak D call TRBD1 (6 bases). The CDR3 extends over 14 amino acids. CDR1 is SGDLS and CDR2 is YYNGEE in the germline V gene. CDR3 residues: CASSILQGNDGYTF. CDR3 in DNA: TGTGCCAGCAGCATACTACAGGGTAACGATGGCTACACCTTC. Full variable domain (rest looked up from reference TRBV9 and TRBJ1-2): DSGVTQTPKHLITATGQRVTLRCSPRSGDLSVYWYQQSLDQGLQFLIQYYNGEERAKGNILERFSAQQFPDLHSELNLSSLELGDSALYFCASSILQGNDGYTFGSGTRLTVV.

This clone appeared a single time. The chain employs TRBV28 and TRBJ2-7; TRBD2 aligns across 9 bases. V lost 8 bases and J lost 1; bases outside the gene matches: 6. Germline loops: CDR1 MDHEN, CDR2 SYDVKM. The CDR3 is 14 residues long. In DNA, the CDR3 is TGTGCCAGCCAAATTAGCGGGAGATCCTACGAGCAGTACTTC. Translated: CASQISGRSYEQYF.

The chain employs TRBV7-2 and TRBJ2-7; 7 nucleotides align to TRBD1. The J segment lost 4 bases and the V segment lost 2 bases, leaving 5 bases of the junction unmatched. The CDR3 consists of 14 residues. CDR1 and CDR2 (germline): SGHTA, FQGNSA. The CDR3 sequence: CASSLNRQGYEQYF. DNA for the CDR3: TGTGCCAGCAGCTTAAACCGACAGGGATACGAGCAGTACTTC. Complete variable domain (other parts from reference TRBV7-2 and TRBJ2-7): GAGVSQSPSNKVTEKGKDVELRCDPISGHTALYWYRQSLGQGLEFLIYFQGNSAPDKSGLPSDRFSAERTGGSVSTLTIQRTQQEDSAVYLCASSLNRQGYEQYFGPGTRLTVT.

The J gene is TRBJ1-4, the V gene TRBV5-4, with D perhaps matching TRBD1 (6 bases). Germline CDR1 is SGHNT and CDR2 is YYREEE (reference sequence). There are 14 residues in the CDR3. V was shortened by 2 bases and J by 5 bases, with 10 bases between the two germline ends. The CDR3 DNA reads as TGTGCCAGCAGCTTCGGACAGAGGAATGAAAAACTGTTTTTT. Its protein is CASSFGQRNEKLFF. Drawing the rest from reference TRBV5-4 and TRBJ1-4, the complete variable domain is ETGVTQSPTHLIKTRGQQVTLRCSSQSGHNTVSWYQQALGQGPQFIFQYYREEENGRGNFPPRFSGLQFPNYSSELNVNALELDDSALYLCASSFGQRNEKLFFGSGTQLSVL.

This clone was observed a single time. The CDR3 is CASSLTAEAFF. The CDR3 coding sequence is TGTGCCAGCAGTCTAACAGCTGAAGCTTTCTTT. V is TRBV2 and J is TRBJ1-1; D is unresolved. This CDR3 region has 11 residues. V lost 5 bases to trimming and J lost 6 bases, with 7 bases between them. Germline-derived CDR1 and CDR2 are SNHLY and FYNNEI. The full variable domain, in which reference TRBV2 and TRBJ1-1 provide the parts outside the CDR3, is EPEVTQTPSHQVTQMGQEVILRCVPISNHLYFYWYRQILGQKVEFLVSFYNNEISEKSEIFDDQFSVERPDGSNFTLKIRSTKLEDSAMYFCASSLTAEAFFGQGTRLTVV.

The rearrangement joins TRBV18 to TRBJ1-4; 9 bases fit TRBD1. Germline CDR1 and CDR2: KGHSH and LQKENI. With 6 bases clipped from V and 3 bases from J, the junction kept 5 bases outside the gene matches. The CDR3 consists of 15 residues. CDR3 sequence: CASSIDRGSNEKLFF. Written as DNA, the CDR3 is TGTGCCAGCTCTATCGACAGGGGGTCTAATGAAAAACTGTTTTTT.

The chain uses TRBV24-1 and TRBJ2-1; possibly TRBD1 for D (6 bases). CDR1 KGHDR and CDR2 SFDVKD come from the germline V gene. The length of the CDR3 is 17 residues. V was shortened by 5 bases and J by 2 bases, with 18 bases between the two germline ends. Written as DNA, the CDR3 is TGTGCCACCAGTGGGGGAGCCGGGACACTTCCCTACAATGAGCAGTTCTTC. Encoded protein: CATSGGAGTLPYNEQFF.

This clone has a handful of counts. The CDR3 here is CASSLSGRSYNEQFF. CDR3 bases: TGTGCCAGCAGTTTATCAGGGAGGTCCTACAATGAGCAGTTCTTC. The genes are TRBV27 and TRBJ2-1; perhaps TRBD2 as D (6 bases). This CDR3 is built from 15 residues. V was pared by 0 bases and J by 1 base, with 7 bases between. Germline V gene lookup returns CDR1 MNHEY and CDR2 SMNVEV (reference sequence).

This clone has just a few counts. The V gene is TRBV19, the J gene TRBJ2-4; possibly TRBD2 for D (5 bases). Germline lookup yields CDR1 LNHDA and CDR2 SQIVND (reference sequence). The CDR3 totals 16 residues. Trimming took off 2 bases at V and 0 bases at J, with 11 bases between the two ends. CDR3 in amino acids: CASSIIALLAKNIQYF. The CDR3 coding sequence is TGTGCCAGTAGTATAATAGCGCTCCTAGCCAAAAACATTCAGTACTTC.

The chain links TRBV2 to TRBJ1-3; a possible D gene is TRBD1 (5 bases). This CDR3 has 15 amino acids. V shed 4 bases and J shed 0 bases, with 10 bases lying between them. Germline assignment: CDR1 SNHLY and CDR2 FYNNEI. CDR3 loop: CASSGGGSSGNTIYF. The CDR3 nucleotides read TGTGCCAGCAGTGGGGGCGGCAGCTCTGGAAACACCATATATTTT.

J is TRBJ1-1 and V is TRBV28; 8 bases line up with TRBD1. After removal of 4 bases from V and 0 bases from J, the junction contained 10 bases not matched to a gene. Germline V CDR1 and CDR2: MDHEN, SYDVKM. The CDR3 sequence is 17 residues long. The CDR3 loop is CASSSPGQGLMNTEAFF. The CDR3 region has the DNA TGTGCCAGCAGTTCCCCCGGACAGGGCCTCATGAACACTGAAGCTTTCTTT.

The chain is built from TRBV11-3 and TRBJ2-7; D is unresolved. V lost 0 bases to trimming and J lost 1 base, with 16 bases between them. The CDR3 has 17 residues. Germline loops: CDR1 SGHNT, CDR2 YENEEA. This chain's CDR3 is CASSLDGFTGLSYEQYF. In DNA form, the CDR3 reads TGTGCCAGCAGCTTAGACGGTTTTACGGGTCTATCCTACGAGCAGTACTTC.

The chain couples TRBV13 to TRBJ2-2, with 8 bases identical to TRBD1. The CDR3 is 16 amino acids. Germline CDR1 and CDR2: PRHDT and FYEKMQ (reference sequence). The J segment lost 1 base and the V segment lost 1 base, leaving 2 bases of the junction unmatched. The CDR3 DNA follows: TGTGCCAGCAGCTTAGCCGGGACAGGGAACACCGGGGAGCTGTTTTTT. As protein: CASSLAGTGNTGELFF.

The sample holds one count of this clone. The chain is built from TRBV2 and TRBJ1-5; the D is unclear. Trimming removed 3 bases at V and 5 bases at J, with 11 bases between. The germline CDR1 and CDR2 sequences are SNHLY and FYNNEI. This CDR3 region has 14 residues. The CDR3 is CASSERDPDQPQHF. CDR3 sequence (DNA): TGTGCCAGCAGTGAGAGGGATCCCGATCAGCCCCAGCATTTT.

The gene calls are TRBV11-2 and TRBJ1-4, with a tentative D call TRBD1 (5 bases). This CDR3 is 14 amino acids long. Germline CDR1 SGHAT, CDR2 FQNNGV. Trimming took 4 bases from V and 8 from J, leaving 14 bases between them. The CDR3 nucleotides are TGTGCCAGCAGCTCCCCCCAGGGCAGAGAAAAACTGTTTTTT. Translation: CASSSPQGREKLFF.